The clone carrying this T cell receptor (beta chain) was detected many times. Time point reported: newly diagnosed GD, antithyroid drugs for less than 3 months. The TCR library was made from RNA extracted from PBMCs. The data were obtained in a study of regulatory T cells in long-lasting Graves disease. Building of the TCR beta libraries involved iRepertoire HTBI primers and Arm-PCR of CDR3 regions. TCRdb re-analysed the multiplex PCR reads in MiXCR, keeping a single row per CDR3 protein. The sample lists roughly 500,000 distinct CDR3 sequences, approximately 15% occurring once. The V gene lost 3 bases and the J gene lost 4 bases, with 10 bases spanning the gap. CDR1 is SGHRS, CDR2 YFSETQ, per germline. This CDR3 is 13 amino acids long. Separately, the same data were catalogued under a study of T cells in Graves' hyperthyroidism and ophthalmopathy.

The sample in question was peripheral blood mononuclear cells (PBMCs), obtained at new diagnosis, from a patient treated with antithyroid drugs. The source of this sequence is a man in his thirties or forties with Graves disease. The chain is built from TRBV5-1 and TRBJ1-2; D remains ambiguous. The CDR3 loop reads CASSSEGVYGYTF. CDR3 bases: TGCGCCAGCAGCTCTGAGGGCGTCTATGGCTACACCTTC.